This T cell receptor beta chain originates from a study of blood T cell repertoires in COVID-19. As for the study in general: From the United States, Italy and Spain came samples of acute and convalescent COVID-19. T cells, B-cell-depleted T cells, or PBMCs supplied cDNA or gDNA.

V lost 3 bases to trimming and J lost 1 base; unmatched junction nucleotides: 6. CDR1 is MNHEY, CDR2 SMNVEV, per germline (reference sequence). CDR3 size: 17 residues. As originally analysed: The authors estimated nucleated cell counts from reference gene primer amplification. The protocol was immunoSEQ multiplex PCR, while the TCRdb copy is restricted to in-frame clones and leaves out a portion. The V and J calls and clone size come from that table; D and trimming were worked out from the DNA. The profile shows roughly 250,000 clones, around 90% of them singletons. Participants were placed into cohorts based on the clinical history they reported.

Sequencing was performed on PBMCs or T cells enriched from blood (not recorded which). V and J are TRBV27 and TRBJ2-5; TRBD1 matches at 12 bases. The sequence was obtained from a woman in her twenties or thirties with acute COVID-19. The CDR3 DNA follows: TGTGCCAGCAGTTTTTCCCCGGGACAGGGGGCCCAAGAGACCCAGTACTTC. Translation gives CASSFSPGQGAQETQYF.